Presented here are 26 T cell receptor beta chains from one specimen sequenced in a study of naive and memory T cell subsets listed by TCRdb under 2017. The library was prepared using UMI-ligation and nested PCR. The sequencing machine was an Illumina MiSeq. The beta constant-region primer consisted of an equimolar mixture of two oligonucleotides that together covered TRBC1 and TRBC2. TCRdb handled the public reads itself, with Q25 trimming in fastp and clone calling in MiXCR, and kept productive beta chains. Each entry is one CDR3 protein sequence, shown with its most common DNA and genes. Counted in this sample were 37,000 or so distinct CDR3 sequences; 10% to 15% of them appeared once. In total, the top ten clones hold around a fifth of the sample. The sequenced sample consisted of effector memory CD4+ T cells from blood. The sample's cell subset or site label, in plain terms: effector memory, CD45RA- CD27-. The source is a human donor in good health.

This clonotype showed up many times. The J gene is TRBJ2-7, the V gene TRBV6-2 or TRBV6-3; 12 bases agree with TRBD2. Germline V gives CDR1 MNHEY, CDR2 SVGEGT. The CDR3 runs 19 residues. The V gene end was trimmed by 0 bases and the J gene end by 5 bases; junction bases not matched to a gene: 14. The CDR3 region is CASSYSPSGRAKFSNEQYF. CDR3 DNA sequence: TGTGCCAGCAGTTACTCGCCTAGCGGGAGGGCCAAGTTTTCGAACGAGCAGTACTTC.

This clonotype turned up a few times. The rearrangement joins TRBV20-1 to TRBJ2-6; TRBD1 matches at 7 bases. J was trimmed by 0 bases and V by 1 base; bases with no gene match: 3. This CDR3 contains 16 residues. The germline V gene has CDR1 DFQATT and CDR2 SNEGSKA (reference sequence). CDR3 DNA: TGCAGTGCTAGAGGACAGGGCCGCTCTGGGGCCAACGTCCTGACTTTC. Translating it yields CSARGQGRSGANVLTF.

This clonotype was seen once. The J gene is TRBJ2-1, the V gene TRBV20-1; D is unresolved. Germline loops: CDR1 DFQATT, CDR2 SNEGSKA (reference sequence). The CDR3 loop spans 14 amino acids. The ends were cut back, 2 bases at V and 4 bases at J, with 12 bases in the middle. The CDR3 DNA reads as TGCAGTGCTAGAATGGGAATAGGTTACAATGAGCAGTTCTTC. As protein: CSARMGIGYNEQFF.

There are a few counts of this clonotype. V usage is TRBV6-5 and J usage is TRBJ2-3; 9 positions match TRBD1. Germline V CDR1 and CDR2: MNHEY, SVGAGI. V shed 4 bases and J 3 bases; nucleotides not matched to a gene: 2. The CDR3 has 14 residues. CDR3 coding DNA: TGTGCCAGCAGTTGGGACAGGGCTACAGATACGCAGTATTTT. Translating gives CASSWDRATDTQYF.

This sequence joins TRBV7-9 and TRBJ1-5; 10 nucleotides line up with TRBD1. Germline V gives CDR1 SEHNR, CDR2 FQNEAQ (reference sequence). V trimming: 5 bases; J trimming: 5 bases; junction bases outside the gene matches: 6. The CDR3 consists of 15 residues. CDR3 DNA: TGTGCCAGCAGCCCGACAGGGGGCCAGGATCAGCCCCAGCATTTT. Its translation: CASSPTGGQDQPQHF.

This chain links TRBV5-1 with TRBJ2-2; 8 bases align to TRBD2. From germline, CDR1 is SGHRS and CDR2 YFSETQ. Trimming at V came to 1 base and at J to 4 bases, leaving 15 bases not matched to a gene. There are 19 residues in the CDR3. The CDR3 region has the DNA TGCGCCAGCAGCTTGTTCCAAGGACAGACCGGGACTAGCACCGGGGAGCTGTTTTTT. It specifies CASSLFQGQTGTSTGELFF.

The chain uses TRBV5-1 and TRBJ1-1; 10 bases line up with TRBD1. Germline V gene data show CDR1 as SGHRS and CDR2 as YFSETQ. The CDR3 spans 16 residues. V trimming: 4 bases; J trimming: 5 bases; junction bases outside the gene matches: 11. CDR3 region: CASSPLRTGGNTEAFF. The CDR3 DNA reads as TGCGCCAGCAGCCCCTTAAGGACAGGGGGTAATACTGAAGCTTTCTTT.

The chain joins TRBV30 to TRBJ1-4; tentatively, D is TRBD1 (5 bases). This CDR3 comprises 14 residues. Germline V gene data show CDR1 as GTSNPN and CDR2 as SVGIG (reference sequence). Trimming cost V 1 base and J 10 bases, with 16 bases left between them. The CDR3 sequence: CAWSAGTATGKLFF. As DNA, the CDR3 is TGTGCCTGGAGTGCCGGGACGGCCACGGGAAAACTGTTTTTT.

The table lists this clonotype with a few counts. The rearrangement links TRBV5-6 to TRBJ2-3; the D call may be TRBD1 or TRBD2 (5 bases each). Germline-derived CDR1 and CDR2 are SGHDT and YYEEEE. The ends were cut back, 4 bases at V and 1 base at J, with 13 bases in the middle. This CDR3 is built from 15 residues. The chain's CDR3 is CASSPGTFGTDTQYF. CDR3 sequence (DNA): TGTGCCAGCAGCCCCGGGACCTTTGGCACAGATACGCAGTATTTT.

This clonotype is labeled as large. The rearrangement links TRBV20-1 to TRBJ2-1, with D perhaps matching TRBD1 or TRBD2 (5 bases each). The V and J ends lost 6 bases and 0 bases respectively, with 15 bases between them. Germline V gene data show CDR1 as DFQATT and CDR2 as SNEGSKA (reference sequence). The CDR3 loop spans 15 amino acids. The CDR3 DNA sequence: TGCAGTGCAAGCGGATGGGGGAGCTCCTACAATGAGCAGTTCTTC. Translating it yields CSASGWGSSYNEQFF.

By share, this clonotype ranks as medium-sized. This rearrangement joins TRBV7-2 to TRBJ2-3, with 13 bases that match TRBD2. J was trimmed by 14 bases and V by 1 base; bases with no gene match: 6. The V gene's germline CDR1 is SGHTA and CDR2 FQGNSA. The CDR3 covers 14 residues. The CDR3 DNA follows: TGTGCCAGCAGCTTAGGAACTAGCGGGAGGGCCGGGTATTTT. Protein: CASSLGTSGRAGYF. The full variable domain, its missing parts supplied by reference TRBV7-2 and TRBJ2-3, is GAGVSQSPSNKVTEKGKDVELRCDPISGHTALYWYRQSLGQGLEFLIYFQGNSAPDKSGLPSDRFSAERTGGSVSTLTIQRTQQEDSAVYLCASSLGTSGRAGYFGPGTRLTVL.

The gene calls are TRBV3-1 and TRBJ2-5, with TRBD2 identical over 16 bases. Germline trimming cut 4 bases from V and 3 bases from J; bases unmatched to any gene: 2. Looked up from germline, CDR1 is LGHDT and CDR2 is YNNKEL (reference sequence). This CDR3 has 16 amino acids. This CDR3 reads CASSRGLAGGKETQYF. The CDR3 DNA sequence: TGTGCCAGCAGCCGGGGACTAGCGGGAGGGAAAGAGACCCAGTACTTC.

This clonotype has a handful of counts. This chain connects TRBV20-1 to TRBJ1-5; a possible D gene is TRBD1 (6 bases). Germline values: CDR1 DFQATT, CDR2 SNEGSKA (reference sequence). This CDR3 has 14 amino acids. Trimming took off 3 bases at V and 5 bases at J, with 14 bases between the two ends. The CDR3 region has the DNA TGCAGTGCTAGCCGGGGACAAGCGGATCAGCCCCAGCATTTT. It translates to CSASRGQADQPQHF.

The chain recombines TRBV4-2 with TRBJ2-3; 12 bases fit TRBD2. V lost 2 bases and J lost 5; bases outside the gene matches: 5. Per the germline V gene, CDR1 is LGHNA and CDR2 is YNFKEQ. The CDR3 has 16 amino acids. The CDR3 loop reads CASSQKGLAGGDTQYF. The CDR3 coding sequence is TGTGCCAGCAGCCAAAAGGGACTAGCGGGTGGAGATACGCAGTATTTT.

Concerning this clonotype itself: A much larger clone differs from this one at a single base, so this may be a read error. This chain links TRBV7-2 with TRBJ2-7; D may be TRBD1 (5 bases). The CDR3 runs to 14 residues. Germline V gene lookup returns CDR1 SGHTA and CDR2 FQGNSA. V lost 3 bases and J 2 bases, leaving 11 bases between the germline ends. The CDR3 region is CASSFFQGPYEQYF. CDR3 in DNA: TGTGCCAGCAGCTTTTTCCAGGGTCCCTACGAGCAGTACTTC.

This clonotype was counted many times. The V call is TRBV19, the J call TRBJ1-1, with D hard to call. Trimming took off 4 bases at V and 4 bases at J, with 19 bases between the two ends. There are 16 residues in the CDR3. Germline assignment: CDR1 LNHDA and CDR2 SQIVND (reference sequence). CDR3 in amino acids: CASSTTQPPRTTEAFF. In DNA, the CDR3 is TGTGCCAGTAGTACGACACAACCCCCCAGAACCACTGAAGCTTTCTTT. The whole variable domain, remainder taken from reference TRBV19 and TRBJ1-1, is DGGITQSPKYLFRKEGQNVTLSCEQNLNHDAMYWYRQDPGQGLRLIYYSQIVNDFQKGDIAEGYSVSREKKESFPLTVTSAQKNPTAFYLCASSTTQPPRTTEAFFGQGTRLTVV.

The chain employs TRBV11-1 and TRBJ1-3, with D hard to call. The CDR3 loop spans 14 amino acids. Trimming left V 3 bases short and J 2 bases short, with 8 bases between. CDR1 is SGHAT, CDR2 FQDESV, per germline (reference sequence). Written as DNA, the CDR3 is TGTGCCAGCAGCTTCGGTGGGCCTGGAAACACCATATATTTT. It encodes CASSFGGPGNTIYF.

The table lists this clonotype with a few counts. The V and J genes are TRBV5-4 and TRBJ2-4; no clear D. Germline V gives CDR1 SGHNT, CDR2 YYREEE (reference sequence). Trimming cost V 4 bases and J 8 bases, with 10 bases left between them. This CDR3 has 12 residues. The CDR3 loop is CASSVDQDIQYF. The CDR3 DNA reads as TGTGCCAGCAGCGTGGACCAAGACATTCAGTACTTC.

The CDR3 DNA is TGTGCCAGCAGCCAAGATAGTGGATCACCCCTCCACTTT. Its translation is CASSQDSGSPLHF. This sequence joins TRBV3-1 and TRBJ1-6; D is unresolved. This CDR3 is built from 13 residues. V shed 0 bases and J shed 10 bases, with 7 bases lying between them. Germline CDR1 and CDR2: LGHDT and YNNKEL (reference sequence).

J is TRBJ2-3 and V is TRBV29-1; TRBD2 aligns across 7 bases. The junction had 12 bases not matched to a gene; V was cut back by 7 bases and J by 5 bases. Germline CDR1 SQVTM, CDR2 ANQGSEA. The CDR3 covers 14 residues. CDR3 region: CSGFGGSQGDTQYF. The CDR3 region has the DNA TGCAGCGGCTTCGGCGGGAGCCAGGGAGATACGCAGTATTTT.

This clonotype appeared many times. V usage is TRBV10-3 and J usage is TRBJ2-1, with 7 bases aligning to TRBD1. CDR1 is ENHRY and CDR2 is SYGVKD in the germline V gene. The CDR3 is made up of 15 amino acids. Losses at the gene ends were 4 bases for V and 6 bases for J; bases not matched to a gene: 9. The CDR3, as DNA: TGTGCCATCAGTGCCGCGACAGGGACAGCCAATGAGCAGTTCTTC. Translating gives CAISAATGTANEQFF.

The J gene is TRBJ2-1, the V gene TRBV20-1; the D gene is possibly TRBD1 (5 bases). V was pared by 6 bases and J by 0 bases, with 12 bases between. CDR1 and CDR2 (germline): DFQATT, SNEGSKA (reference sequence). The CDR3 is made up of 14 amino acids. CDR3 bases: TGCAGTGCCAGACAGCCAAGCTCCTACAATGAGCAGTTCTTC. Its protein product is CSARQPSSYNEQFF.

This clonotype turned up a few times. The rearrangement uses TRBV7-9 and TRBJ2-5; 8 nucleotides agree with TRBD1. The CDR3 is made up of 15 amino acids. With V trimmed by 4 bases and J by 4 bases, 8 bases remained unmatched. Germline CDR1 reads SEHNR; CDR2 reads FQNEAQ (reference sequence). CDR3 residues: CASSYGQGLGETQYF. The CDR3, as DNA: TGTGCCAGCAGCTACGGACAGGGTCTGGGAGAGACCCAGTACTTC.

This clonotype was detected only a few times. This rearrangement joins TRBV2 to TRBJ2-1; 13 nucleotides line up with TRBD2. CDR1 and CDR2 (germline): SNHLY, FYNNEI. V was clipped by 8 bases and J by 8 bases; unmatched bases: 9. The CDR3 consists of 15 residues. The CDR3 DNA follows: TGTGCCAGCGGCTTACTAGCGGGAGGGCCCCATGAGCAGTTCTTC. This gives the protein CASGLLAGGPHEQFF.

In this sample, this clonotype turned up many times. V gene TRBV10-3 combines with J gene TRBJ2-5; D is possibly TRBD2 (7 bases). The CDR3 contains 14 residues. Trimming stripped 6 bases from V and 3 bases from J, with 14 bases between. CDR1 is ENHRY, CDR2 SYGVKD, per germline. The CDR3 loop is CAISPGGQKETQYF. DNA for the CDR3: TGTGCCATCAGCCCCGGGGGGCAGAAAGAGACCCAGTACTTC.

In this sample, this clonotype is medium-sized. CDR3 nucleotide sequence: TGTGCCAGCAGTTTGAGGTTCTGGGCACCCCTCCACTTT. This gives the protein CASSLRFWAPLHF. The rearrangement uses TRBV27 and TRBJ1-6; D is ambiguous. Trimming cost V 3 bases and J 11 bases, with 11 bases left between them. The CDR3 length is 13 residues. Germline CDR1 is MNHEY and CDR2 is SMNVEV (reference sequence).